This is a list of T cell receptor beta chains from one sample in a study of control samples from healthy donors and cancer patients. TCRdb keeps only in-frame clones here, not all; method: immunoSEQ multiplex PCR. The sample yields about 220,000 clones, around 94% seen once. The specimen was blood. The receptors stem from a man over 45 in good health. Each CDR3 is given with its conserved first and last residue. The D gene is left open where the match is weak. Where a row states a size, it is once, few, many or the class of an expanded clone; other rows omit it.

TRBV6-6	TRBJ1-3	NA	NA	TGTGCCAGCAGTTACGCTGAACAGGTTGCTGGAAACACCATATATTTT	CASSYAEQVAGNTIYF
TRBV3-1/TRBV3-2	TRBJ1-5	NA	NA	TGTGCCAGCAGCCAGGGCGACAGCAATCAGCCCCAGCATTTT	CASSQGDSNQPQHF
TRBV25-1	TRBJ1-1	NA	NA	TGTGCCAGCAGGGTACAGGGAGGTACTGAAGCTTTCTTT	CASRVQGGTEAFF
TRBV28	TRBJ1-5	NA	once	TGTGCCAGCAGTTTAGTACAGGGAAACAATCAGCCCCAGCATTTT	CASSLVQGNNQPQHF
TRBV6-1	TRBJ2-1	TRBD2	NA	TGTGCCAGCAGTAAAGTCGGACTAGCGGGGGGAGGAGCCTACAATGAGCAGTTCTTC	CASSKVGLAGGGAYNEQFF
TRBV30	TRBJ1-1	NA	NA	TGTGCCTGGAGTCTGGGACAGAACACTGAAGCTTTCTTT	CAWSLGQNTEAFF
TRBV5-1	TRBJ2-6	NA	NA	TGCGCCAGCAGCTTGGACCTTGGGGCCAACGTCCTGACTTTC	CASSLDLGANVLTF
TRBV4-1	TRBJ1-1	NA	NA	TGCGCCAGCAGCCAAGTCCATGACACTGAAGCTTTCTTT	CASSQVHDTEAFF
TRBV2	TRBJ2-1	TRBD1	once	TGTGCCAGCCTGGGACAGGGTGATGCCGGGTACTCCTACAATGAGCAGTTCTTC	CASLGQGDAGYSYNEQFF
TRBV6-5	TRBJ2-7	NA	NA	TGTGCCAGCATTCGAACGGGACGGAACTCCTACGAGCAGTACTTC	CASIRTGRNSYEQYF
TRBV5-1	TRBJ2-3	NA	NA	TGCGCCAGCAGCCCGGGGGACACCCAGCGGGATACGCAGTATTTT	CASSPGDTQRDTQYF
TRBV6-5	TRBJ1-1	NA	NA	TGTGCCAGCAGTTACACCACTGGGGGCCCCTACGAAGCTTTCTTT	CASSYTTGGPYEAFF
TRBV11-2	TRBJ1-6	TRBD1	NA	TGTGCCAGCAGCTGGAGGACAGGTGATAATTCACCCCTCCACTTT	CASSWRTGDNSPLHF
TRBV18	TRBJ1-5	TRBD1	NA	TGTGCCAGCTCACCACCGCGTTTACAGGGGCAAAATCAGCCCCAGCATTTT	CASSPPRLQGQNQPQHF
TRBV11-2	TRBJ1-4	NA	NA	TGCGCCAGCAGCCTACAGGGTAACAGTGAAAAACTGTTTTTT	CASSLQGNSEKLFF
TRBV28	TRBJ2-1	TRBD1	NA	TGTGCCAGCAGCTTCGACAGGGGCAACCACAATGAGCAGTTCTTC	CASSFDRGNHNEQFF
TRBV6-6	TRBJ2-7	NA	NA	TGTGCCAGCAGTTCCGGGACACCCGGTCCCCGCTACTTC	CASSSGTPGPRYF
TRBV27	TRBJ1-6	TRBD1	once	TGTGCCAGCGGGTGGACAGGGGGCAGCTCACCCCTCCACTTT	CASGWTGGSSPLHF
TRBV5-1	TRBJ2-5	NA	NA	TGCGCCAGCAGCGTGGGCCCCAGTGAAGAGACCCAGTACTTC	CASSVGPSEETQYF
TRBV5-6	TRBJ2-7	TRBD1	NA	TGTGCCAGCAGCCCCGGGACAGGGGCTTACGAGCAGTACTTC	CASSPGTGAYEQYF
TRBV3-1/TRBV3-2	TRBJ2-1	NA	NA	TGTGCCAGCAGCCAAGATCGCCAGCAGTTCTTC	CASSQDRQQFF
TRBV15	TRBJ2-2	TRBD2	NA	TGTGCCACCAGCAGAGATCTAGCGGGGGGGCGGACCGGGGAGCTGTTTTTT	CATSRDLAGGRTGELFF
TRBV3-1/TRBV3-2	TRBJ2-3	NA	NA	TGTGCCAGCAGCCCGCTGTATTCTAGCACAGATACGCAGTATTTT	CASSPLYSSTDTQYF
TRBV4-2	TRBJ1-2	NA	NA	TGTGCCAGCAGCCAAGGGGTAGGGGTTGGAAACTATGGCTACACCTTC	CASSQGVGVGNYGYTF
TRBV6-5	TRBJ2-7	NA	NA	TGTGCCACTCAGGGATGGGAATACGAGCAGTACTTC	CATQGWEYEQYF
TRBV14	TRBJ1-5	NA	NA	TGTGCCAGCAGCCCCGGCAATCAGCCCCAGCATTTT	CASSPGNQPQHF
TRBV30	TRBJ1-2	NA	NA	TGTGCCTGGACCTCAGCGGGGGGCACTGGCTACACCTTC	CAWTSAGGTGYTF
TRBV9	TRBJ1-1	NA	once	TGTGCCAGCAGCGGCAGGGTTAGGGACACTGAAGCTTTCTTT	CASSGRVRDTEAFF
TRBV6-5	TRBJ1-5	TRBD1	NA	TGTGCCAGCAGCGACAGGGGGCACCAGCCCCAGCATTTT	CASSDRGHQPQHF
TRBV5-1	TRBJ1-1	NA	NA	TGCGCCAGCAGCTTGTTGCAGGGTAGTATCACTGAAGCTTTCTTT	CASSLLQGSITEAFF
TRBV9	TRBJ2-2	NA	NA	TGTGCCAGCAGCGCTCGGACAGACACCGGGGAGCTGTTTTTT	CASSARTDTGELFF
TRBV7-6	TRBJ1-1	NA	NA	TGTGCCAGCAGCGTTGGCCACACTGAAGCTTTCTTT	CASSVGHTEAFF
TRBV7-2	TRBJ2-7	TRBD2	NA	TGTGCCAGCAGCTCGACTAGCGGGGGCTCCTACGAGCAGTACTTC	CASSSTSGGSYEQYF
TRBV7-8	TRBJ2-1	TRBD1	NA	TGTGCCAGCAGCTCAGAACAGGGGCTTTACTACAATGAGCAGTTCTTC	CASSSEQGLYYNEQFF
TRBV7-9	TRBJ2-5	NA	NA	TGTGCCAGCAGCTACCCGGGGACGCGGATAAATGAAGAGACCCAGTACTTC	CASSYPGTRINEETQYF
TRBV5-1	TRBJ1-2	NA	NA	TGCGCCAGCAGCTCCTCGGTTACACGAGAGGGCGGCTACACCTTC	CASSSSVTREGGYTF
TRBV27	TRBJ2-2	TRBD1	NA	TGTGCCAGCAGTCTGCACAGGGGGCAGGGGGAGCTGTTTTTT	CASSLHRGQGELFF
TRBV9	TRBJ2-3	NA	NA	TGTGCCAGCAGCGTAGGGCCCGCTTCCTACGAGGATACGCAGTATTTT	CASSVGPASYEDTQYF
TRBV6-4	TRBJ2-2	NA	medium-sized	TGTGCCAGCAGTGACTCGAGTGACGGATCAGGGGAGCTGTTTTTT	CASSDSSDGSGELFF
TRBV5-6	TRBJ2-2	TRBD1	NA	TGTGCCAGCAGCCCCGGACAGGGGAAAGGGTCGAGCGGGGAGCTGTTTTTT	CASSPGQGKGSSGELFF
TRBV4-1	TRBJ1-3	NA	NA	TGCGCCAGCAGCCAAAAACAAACAGGGAGTTCTGGAAACACCATATATTTT	CASSQKQTGSSGNTIYF
TRBV29-1	TRBJ2-1	NA	NA	TGCAGCCCTGGGGTTGGGACAGAGCAGTTCTTC	CSPGVGTEQFF
TRBV6-5	TRBJ1-5	NA	NA	TGTGCCAGCAGTCAATTTTTACATCAGCCCCAGCATTTT	CASSQFLHQPQHF
TRBV10-3	TRBJ1-5	NA	NA	TGTGCCATCTCACAGCAGGCCAACGGCAATCAGCCCCAGCATTTT	CAISQQANGNQPQHF
TRBV25-1	TRBJ2-7	TRBD1	NA	TGTGCCAGCAGTGTCTTGGGACAGGGCTACGAGCAGTACTTC	CASSVLGQGYEQYF
TRBV27	TRBJ2-5	NA	once	TGTGCCAGCAGTTTATCAAGAGGGGCCGAGACCCAGTACTTC	CASSLSRGAETQYF
TRBV28	TRBJ1-2	NA	NA	TGTGCCAGCAGTTTGCTACCCAGTTTCAGCTATGGCTACACCTTC	CASSLLPSFSYGYTF
TRBV30	TRBJ1-6	NA	NA	TGTGCCTGGACCGCTGGCAGGGGTAATTCACCCCTCCACTTT	CAWTAGRGNSPLHF
TRBV3-1/TRBV3-2	TRBJ2-3	NA	NA	TGTGCCAGCAGCCCCCAACTAGTCAGAGGCACAGATACGCAGTATTTT	CASSPQLVRGTDTQYF
TRBV18	TRBJ1-1	TRBD1	NA	TGTGCCAGCTCACCATTTCAGGGGGGGCCGGGCACTGAAGCTTTCTTT	CASSPFQGGPGTEAFF
TRBV13	TRBJ2-7	NA	NA	TGTGCCAGCAGCAATAACGACAGAAGCTACGAGCAGTACTTC	CASSNNDRSYEQYF